The 9 T cell receptor beta chains below were found in one sample sequenced in a study of blood T cell dynamics during melanoma immunotherapy. TCRdb's table, derived via immunoSEQ multiplex PCR, lists solely in-frame clones and lacks some. The sample contains approximately 29,000 clones, 80% to 85% of which appear only once. Documented time point: week 3, after first cycle of checkpoint inhibitor. Material: blood, obtained from a patient treated with checkpoint blockade. The receptors derive from a human donor with melanoma.

The rearrangement uses TRBV2 and TRBJ2-7, with D possibly matching TRBD1 (5 bases). The CDR3 has 12 amino acids. V lost 7 bases and J 0 bases, leaving 7 bases between the germline ends. Per the germline V gene, CDR1 is SNHLY and CDR2 is FYNNEI. The CDR3 DNA is TGTGCCAGCACTCAGGGCTCCTACGAGCAGTACTTC. Its protein product is CASTQGSYEQYF.

J is TRBJ2-1 and V is TRBV5-1; TRBD2 might be the D (6 bases). The V end lost 2 bases, the J end lost 0 bases, and 12 bases lay between the germline ends. Germline values: CDR1 SGHRS, CDR2 YFSETQ. This CDR3 is built from 16 residues. CDR3 in amino acids: CASSLLAASSYNEQFF. CDR3 sequence (DNA): TGCGCCAGCAGCTTACTAGCCGCTAGCTCCTACAATGAGCAGTTCTTC. The full variable domain, in which reference TRBV5-1 and TRBJ2-1 provide the parts outside the CDR3, is KAGVTQTPRYLIKTRGQQVTLSCSPISGHRSVSWYQQTPGQGLQFLFEYFSETQRNKGNFPGRFSGRQFSNSRSEMNVSTLELGDSALYLCASSLLAASSYNEQFFGPGTRLTVL.

This clone was found a few times. This rearrangement joins TRBV5-1 to TRBJ1-3; the D gene is possibly TRBD1 (5 bases). Trimming pared 4 bases from V and 8 bases from J, leaving 13 bases between. Germline lookup yields CDR1 SGHRS and CDR2 YFSETQ. This CDR3 has 13 amino acids. CDR3 nucleotides: TGCGCCAGCAGCCCCGAATGGGGGGACACCATATATTTT. It is translated as CASSPEWGDTIYF.

V usage is TRBV11-2 and J usage is TRBJ2-5, with D unresolved. Per the germline V gene, CDR1 is SGHAT and CDR2 is FQNNGV. Trimming left V 8 bases short and J 2 bases short, with 24 bases between. The CDR3 is 17 residues long. The CDR3 region has the DNA TGTGCCAGCTCAGCTACCTTAACCATCCCCCGACAAGAGACCCAGTACTTC. Residues: CASSATLTIPRQETQYF.

The J gene is TRBJ1-1, the V gene TRBV28; TRBD1 matches at 9 bases. Germline trimming cut 3 bases from V and 9 bases from J; bases unmatched to any gene: 14. Germline assignment: CDR1 MDHEN and CDR2 SYDVKM. The CDR3 has 16 amino acids. The CDR3 DNA is TGTGCCAGCAGTTTGTCGGGACAGGGTAAAGTAGATAAAGCTTTCTTT. Translating it yields CASSLSGQGKVDKAFF.

The chain has TRBV29-1 and TRBJ2-2; D is undetermined. Per germline, CDR1 SQVTM and CDR2 ANQGSEA. The CDR3 has 16 residues. V gave up 0 bases and J gave up 0 bases, with 11 bases separating them. The CDR3 here is CSVEDLRRSNTGELFF. The CDR3 DNA is TGCAGCGTTGAAGATCTGAGGCGCTCGAACACCGGGGAGCTGTTTTTT.

The chain couples TRBV7-2 to TRBJ2-7; D may be TRBD1 or TRBD2 (5 bases each). Looked up from germline, CDR1 is SGHTA and CDR2 is FQGNSA. This CDR3 contains 15 residues. V gave up 1 base and J gave up 1 base, with 11 bases separating them. Here the CDR3 DNA reads TGTGCCAGCAGCTTAGGAACAGGACTTTCCTACGAGCAGTACTTC. Translating gives CASSLGTGLSYEQYF.

CDR3 nucleotides: TGTGCCAGCAGTGAAGCAGGGTCCTGGGACGGCTACACCTTC. Its translation is CASSEAGSWDGYTF. The genes are TRBV6-1 and TRBJ1-2; D might be TRBD1 (5 bases). The CDR3 spans 14 residues. Germline CDR1 and CDR2: MNHNS and SASEGT. The V gene lost 0 bases and the J gene lost 8 bases, with 13 bases spanning the gap.

The chain couples TRBV5-4 to TRBJ1-4, with 7 positions matching TRBD1. Germline V lookup: CDR1 SGHNT, CDR2 YYREEE (reference sequence). CDR3 size: 16 residues. J gave up 8 bases and V 2 bases, and 12 bases lay outside the gene matches. CDR3 sequence (DNA): TGTGCCAGCAGCTTACCTCTCCCAGGGGGTGAAGAAAAACTGTTTTTT. It codes for CASSLPLPGGEEKLFF.